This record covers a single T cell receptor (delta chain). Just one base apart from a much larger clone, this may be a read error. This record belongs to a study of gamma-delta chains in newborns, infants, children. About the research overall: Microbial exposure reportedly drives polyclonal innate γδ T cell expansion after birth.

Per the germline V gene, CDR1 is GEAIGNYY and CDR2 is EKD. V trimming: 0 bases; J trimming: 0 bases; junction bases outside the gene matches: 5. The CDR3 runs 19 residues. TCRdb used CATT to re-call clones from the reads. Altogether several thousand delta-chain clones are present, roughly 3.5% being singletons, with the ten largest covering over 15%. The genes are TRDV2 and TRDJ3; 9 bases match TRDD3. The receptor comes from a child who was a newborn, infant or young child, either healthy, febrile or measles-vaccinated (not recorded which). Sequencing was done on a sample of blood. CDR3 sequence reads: CACDTVLGETSWDTRQMFF. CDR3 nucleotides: TGTGCCTGTGACACCGTACTGGGGGAAACCTCCTGGGACACCCGACAGATGTTTTTC.